These T cell receptor beta chains were read from a single sample in a study of blood T cell repertoires in COVID-19. Assay: immunoSEQ multiplex PCR; the TCRdb copy retains only in-frame clones and omits some. There are 150,000 to 200,000 clones in the sample; 80% to 90% occur only once, and 2.1% lies in the top ten. The sequenced sample was peripheral blood. Every receptor here comes from a man between 65 and 85 years old with active or convalescent COVID-19. CDR3s include the opening cysteine and the closing phenylalanine or tryptophan. The order of the fields is D gene, CDR3 length, J gene, clone size, V gene, CDR3 DNA, CDR3 protein. The D gene is left open where the match is weak. Expanded clones are given a class, and other clones once, few, many or no size at all.

d_call: TRBD1
cdr3_length: 19
j_call: TRBJ2-6
clone_size: once
v_call: TRBV27
cdr3_nt: TGTGCCAGCAGTTTACGTAGGACAGGGACCCCATCTGGGGCCAACGTCCTGACTTTC
cdr3_aa: CASSLRRTGTPSGANVLTF

d_call: TRBD1
cdr3_length: 15
j_call: TRBJ2-1
clone_size: -
v_call: TRBV27
cdr3_nt: TGTGCCAGCAGTTTAGGGACAGGGCCTAGGAATGAGCAGTTCTTC
cdr3_aa: CASSLGTGPRNEQFF

d_call: -
cdr3_length: 14
j_call: TRBJ1-2
clone_size: -
v_call: TRBV6-5
cdr3_nt: TGTGCCAGCAGTCAAAGGGGGGGCTTCTATGGCTACACCTTC
cdr3_aa: CASSQRGGFYGYTF

d_call: -
cdr3_length: 11
j_call: TRBJ2-7
clone_size: -
v_call: TRBV7-9
cdr3_nt: TGTGCCAGCACGAGGGACATCGAGCAGTACTTC
cdr3_aa: CASTRDIEQYF

d_call: TRBD2
cdr3_length: 17
j_call: TRBJ2-5
clone_size: -
v_call: TRBV15
cdr3_nt: TGTGCCACCACCCCGGGACTAGCGGGAGATGGGGAAGAGACCCAGTACTTC
cdr3_aa: CATTPGLAGDGEETQYF

d_call: -
cdr3_length: 11
j_call: TRBJ1-2
clone_size: -
v_call: TRBV6-5
cdr3_nt: TGTGCCAGCACGGGTATTGAGGGCTACACCTTC
cdr3_aa: CASTGIEGYTF

d_call: TRBD1
cdr3_length: 12
j_call: TRBJ2-7
clone_size: few
v_call: TRBV29-1
cdr3_nt: TGCAGCGTGCGGACAGGGGTTTACGAGCAGTACTTC
cdr3_aa: CSVRTGVYEQYF

d_call: -
cdr3_length: 13
j_call: TRBJ2-2
clone_size: -
v_call: TRBV11-3
cdr3_nt: TGTGCCAGCAGCCGGAGTCAATCCGGGGAGCTGTTTTTT
cdr3_aa: CASSRSQSGELFF

d_call: TRBD2
cdr3_length: 16
j_call: TRBJ2-5
clone_size: -
v_call: TRBV5-1
cdr3_nt: TGCGCCAGCAGCTTGGCCGGGGGGACCTCGGGGGAGACCCAGTACTTC
cdr3_aa: CASSLAGGTSGETQYF

d_call: TRBD1
cdr3_length: 12
j_call: TRBJ2-4
clone_size: -
v_call: TRBV5-1
cdr3_nt: TGCGCCAGCAACAGGGGCGGCGGCATTCAGTACTTC
cdr3_aa: CASNRGGGIQYF

d_call: TRBD2
cdr3_length: 20
j_call: TRBJ2-3
clone_size: -
v_call: TRBV24-1
cdr3_nt: TGTGCCACCAGTGATCCAAGAAAAAGGACTAGCGGGGTGGGTACAGATACGCAGTATTTT
cdr3_aa: CATSDPRKRTSGVGTDTQYF

d_call: TRBD2
cdr3_length: 16
j_call: TRBJ2-5
clone_size: -
v_call: TRBV18
cdr3_nt: TGTGCCAGCTCACCACCACCGGGGGGGCGGAGCAGGGACCAGTACTTC
cdr3_aa: CASSPPPGGRSRDQYF

d_call: -
cdr3_length: 18
j_call: TRBJ2-2
clone_size: -
v_call: TRBV15
cdr3_nt: TGTGCCACCAGCAGAGGGCGGGGACCGGGGTTGGACACCGGGGAGCTGTTTTTT
cdr3_aa: CATSRGRGPGLDTGELFF

d_call: -
cdr3_length: 13
j_call: TRBJ1-1
clone_size: once
v_call: TRBV7-6
cdr3_nt: TGTGCCAGCAGCCAAATTCAGAACACTGAAGCTTTCTTT
cdr3_aa: CASSQIQNTEAFF

d_call: -
cdr3_length: 16
j_call: TRBJ2-3
clone_size: few
v_call: TRBV9
cdr3_nt: TGTGCCAGCAGCGCCAACTCGCGGGGTGGCACAGATACGCAGTATTTT
cdr3_aa: CASSANSRGGTDTQYF

d_call: TRBD2
cdr3_length: 16
j_call: TRBJ2-1
clone_size: -
v_call: TRBV5-6
cdr3_nt: TGTGCCAGCCTCTTAAATGGCGGGGGGGCCTACAATGAGCAGTTCTTC
cdr3_aa: CASLLNGGGAYNEQFF

d_call: -
cdr3_length: 14
j_call: TRBJ2-3
clone_size: -
v_call: TRBV20-1
cdr3_nt: TGCAGTGCTAGTGTAGCCTCGCACACAGATACGCAGTATTTT
cdr3_aa: CSASVASHTDTQYF

d_call: TRBD2
cdr3_length: 14
j_call: TRBJ2-7
clone_size: -
v_call: TRBV18
cdr3_nt: TGTGCCAGCTCACCCGGACTAGCGGGGTACGAGCAGTACTTC
cdr3_aa: CASSPGLAGYEQYF

d_call: TRBD1
cdr3_length: 14
j_call: TRBJ1-2
clone_size: -
v_call: TRBV7-9
cdr3_nt: TGTGCCAGCAGCTTAGAGACAGGGTCGGTTGGCTACACCTTC
cdr3_aa: CASSLETGSVGYTF

d_call: TRBD1
cdr3_length: 16
j_call: TRBJ2-7
clone_size: -
v_call: TRBV5-4
cdr3_nt: TGTGCCAGCAGCTTGCTCGACAGGGGAAGATCCTACGAGCAGTACTTC
cdr3_aa: CASSLLDRGRSYEQYF

d_call: TRBD1
cdr3_length: 14
j_call: TRBJ2-7
clone_size: -
v_call: TRBV9
cdr3_nt: TGTGCCAGCAGCGTGGGACAGGCAGCCTACGAGCAGTACTTC
cdr3_aa: CASSVGQAAYEQYF

d_call: TRBD1
cdr3_length: 14
j_call: TRBJ1-4
clone_size: -
v_call: TRBV11-2
cdr3_nt: TGTGCCAGCAGCTCGGGACAGGCTAATGAAAAACTGTTTTTT
cdr3_aa: CASSSGQANEKLFF

d_call: TRBD1
cdr3_length: 15
j_call: TRBJ2-7
clone_size: -
v_call: TRBV7-8
cdr3_nt: TGTGCCAGCAGCGGAACTCGACAGGGGACCTACGAGCAGTACTTC
cdr3_aa: CASSGTRQGTYEQYF

d_call: TRBD1
cdr3_length: 14
j_call: TRBJ2-4
clone_size: -
v_call: TRBV19
cdr3_nt: TGTGCCAGTAGTATGAGGGGGCGCCAAAACATTCAGTACTTC
cdr3_aa: CASSMRGRQNIQYF

d_call: -
cdr3_length: 14
j_call: TRBJ1-2
clone_size: -
v_call: TRBV10-2
cdr3_nt: TGCGCCAGCAGTGCCAGAATACCTGGCTATGGCTACACCTTC
cdr3_aa: CASSARIPGYGYTF

d_call: -
cdr3_length: 15
j_call: TRBJ2-2
clone_size: few
v_call: TRBV11-2
cdr3_nt: TGTGCCAGCAGCCCCCGGACAGCCGTGCACGGGGAGCTGTTTTTT
cdr3_aa: CASSPRTAVHGELFF

d_call: -
cdr3_length: 15
j_call: TRBJ2-3
clone_size: -
v_call: TRBV5-6
cdr3_nt: TGTGCCAGCAGCTTCCAGGGAAGGCGCACAGATACGCAGTATTTT
cdr3_aa: CASSFQGRRTDTQYF

d_call: -
cdr3_length: 14
j_call: TRBJ2-7
clone_size: -
v_call: TRBV7-8
cdr3_nt: TGTGCCAGCAGCTCCCCTCCTAGCACCTACGAGCAGTACTTC
cdr3_aa: CASSSPPSTYEQYF

d_call: TRBD1
cdr3_length: 13
j_call: TRBJ2-5
clone_size: -
v_call: TRBV12-3/TRBV12-4
cdr3_nt: TGTGCCAGTAACAGGGGGCGCGGGGAGACCCAGTACTTC
cdr3_aa: CASNRGRGETQYF

d_call: -
cdr3_length: 17
j_call: TRBJ2-5
clone_size: -
v_call: TRBV7-7
cdr3_nt: TGTGCTAGCAGCTTAGCGCCTGGCGGGGGCCCAGGGGAGACCCAGTACTTC
cdr3_aa: CASSLAPGGGPGETQYF

d_call: TRBD1
cdr3_length: 14
j_call: TRBJ2-1
clone_size: once
v_call: TRBV20-1
cdr3_nt: TGCAGTGCTAGTAGGGGACAGGTTAAAAATGAGCAGTTCTTC
cdr3_aa: CSASRGQVKNEQFF

d_call: TRBD2
cdr3_length: 15
j_call: TRBJ2-3
clone_size: -
v_call: TRBV6-5
cdr3_nt: TGTGCCAGCGGGACTAGCGGGACTAGCACAGATACGCAGTATTTT
cdr3_aa: CASGTSGTSTDTQYF

d_call: -
cdr3_length: 17
j_call: TRBJ1-3
clone_size: -
v_call: TRBV9
cdr3_nt: TGTGCCAGCAGCCCAACTCCAGGGAGGCTCTCGGGAAACACCATATATTTT
cdr3_aa: CASSPTPGRLSGNTIYF

d_call: -
cdr3_length: 14
j_call: TRBJ1-3
clone_size: -
v_call: TRBV5-8
cdr3_nt: TGTGCCAGCAGCTTGACAGACTCTGGAAACACCATATATTTT
cdr3_aa: CASSLTDSGNTIYF

d_call: -
cdr3_length: 15
j_call: TRBJ1-4
clone_size: once
v_call: TRBV5-1
cdr3_nt: TGCGCCAGCAGCCCTCTCCCCAGGGAAGAGGAAAAACTGTTTTTT
cdr3_aa: CASSPLPREEEKLFF

d_call: -
cdr3_length: 14
j_call: TRBJ2-3
clone_size: -
v_call: TRBV30
cdr3_nt: TGTGCCTGGTTGGGTCAGGGGTACACAGATACGCAGTATTTT
cdr3_aa: CAWLGQGYTDTQYF

d_call: -
cdr3_length: 12
j_call: TRBJ2-7
clone_size: -
v_call: TRBV5-5
cdr3_nt: TGTGCCAGCAGCTCAAGCCTCTACGAGCAGTACTTC
cdr3_aa: CASSSSLYEQYF

d_call: TRBD1
cdr3_length: 16
j_call: TRBJ1-5
clone_size: -
v_call: TRBV5-5
cdr3_nt: TGTGCCAGCAGCTTGGAGAGTGGACAGGGATATCAGCCCCAGCATTTT
cdr3_aa: CASSLESGQGYQPQHF

d_call: TRBD2
cdr3_length: 16
j_call: TRBJ2-2
clone_size: -
v_call: TRBV11-3
cdr3_nt: TGTGCCAGCAGCCTCCTTGGCGGGGGGGGCACCGGGGAGCTGTTTTTT
cdr3_aa: CASSLLGGGGTGELFF

d_call: TRBD1
cdr3_length: 13
j_call: TRBJ1-2
clone_size: -
v_call: TRBV29-1
cdr3_nt: TGCAGCGTCGCGATAGGGACAGTCTATGGCTACACCTTC
cdr3_aa: CSVAIGTVYGYTF

d_call: TRBD1
cdr3_length: 13
j_call: TRBJ2-7
clone_size: -
v_call: TRBV27
cdr3_nt: TGTGCCAGCAGTTTTTCAGGGGGCCACGAGCAGTACTTC
cdr3_aa: CASSFSGGHEQYF

d_call: TRBD1
cdr3_length: 13
j_call: TRBJ1-4
clone_size: -
v_call: TRBV7-9
cdr3_nt: TGTGCCAGCAGTAGACAGGGTAATGAAAAACTGTTTTTT
cdr3_aa: CASSRQGNEKLFF

d_call: -
cdr3_length: 15
j_call: TRBJ2-1
clone_size: -
v_call: TRBV6-2/TRBV6-3
cdr3_nt: TGTGCCAGCAGTTACCTAGCGAACATCTACAATGAGCAGTTCTTC
cdr3_aa: CASSYLANIYNEQFF

d_call: TRBD1
cdr3_length: 15
j_call: TRBJ2-3
clone_size: once
v_call: TRBV6-5
cdr3_nt: TGTGCCAGCAGTCCCTTGACAGGGTCCCCGAATACGCAGTATTTT
cdr3_aa: CASSPLTGSPNTQYF

d_call: TRBD1
cdr3_length: 14
j_call: TRBJ1-1
clone_size: -
v_call: TRBV24-1
cdr3_nt: TGTGCCACCAGGGGGCCGGGACAGGGCACTGAAGCTTTCTTT
cdr3_aa: CATRGPGQGTEAFF

d_call: -
cdr3_length: 14
j_call: TRBJ2-3
clone_size: -
v_call: TRBV29-1
cdr3_nt: TGCAGCGTTGAAGAGGGGCAGGGCTGGGATACGCAGTATTTT
cdr3_aa: CSVEEGQGWDTQYF